This paragraph covers one T cell receptor beta chain sequence. Its antigen is unknown. The CDR3 is 15 residues long. V lost 2 bases and J lost 5; bases outside the gene matches: 3. Germline assignment: CDR1 MDHEN and CDR2 SYDVKM. The entry originates in a study of cytomegalovirus exposure and HLA in healthy donors. Broader study findings: Across all donors, roughly uniform sequencing depth was an assumption of the presence/absence analyses. Most sequenced TCRs were rare (though some public TCRs occurred in many donors). Fewer N-insertions than the roughly 700-donor mean were reportedly shown by an Asian-associated ancestry cluster in a later analysis. Per a prior analysis, the majority of TCR beta V segments were productive roughly 90% or roughly 30% of the time.

With 60 Vbeta and 13 Jbeta primers, the PCR was carried out. The protocol was immunoSEQ multiplex PCR, while the TCRdb copy is restricted to in-frame clones and leaves out a portion. The sample yields 100,000 or so clones, 62% seen once. The sample consisted of PBMCs. The V gene is TRBV28, the J gene TRBJ1-1, with TRBD1 matching over 12 bases. The receptor comes from a woman aged 30 to 39 in good health and CMV-seropositive. The CDR3 region has the DNA TGTGCCAGCAGTTTAGGGGACAGGGGGCTTACTGAAGCTTTCTTT. Its translation: CASSLGDRGLTEAFF.